This T cell receptor beta chain was identified during a study of cytomegalovirus exposure and HLA in healthy donors. Germline CDR1 and CDR2: LNHNV and YYDKDF (reference sequence). Trimming took off 0 bases at V and 5 bases at J, with 10 bases between the two ends. The CDR3 totals 14 residues. The study's findings and limits: Researchers reported from a later analysis that most CMV-associated TCR beta chains appeared HLA-restricted.

Note on this clone: Its antigen is unknown.

The PCR contained 60 Vbeta and 13 Jbeta primers. In the authors' workflow: Later, about 80 million unique TCR beta chains were counted in an analysis, and about 10 million of them were shared. The assay was immunoSEQ multiplex PCR, and TCRdb's table has in-frame clones only and misses some. V and J calls and clone size are as listed in that table; D and trimming were resolved from the DNA. This table lists about 150,000 clones. Healthy people donating bone marrow made up the donors. In nominal health when sampled, donors likely had unrecorded immune exposures nonetheless. Sequenced sample: PBMCs. V usage is TRBV15 and J usage is TRBJ2-5, with a weak D call TRBD2 (6 bases). The sequence derives from a man aged 25 to 40 in good health and CMV-seronegative. CDR3 region: CATSRDNGGETQYF. For the CDR3, the DNA is TGTGCCACCAGCAGAGATAACGGAGGGGAGACCCAGTACTTC.